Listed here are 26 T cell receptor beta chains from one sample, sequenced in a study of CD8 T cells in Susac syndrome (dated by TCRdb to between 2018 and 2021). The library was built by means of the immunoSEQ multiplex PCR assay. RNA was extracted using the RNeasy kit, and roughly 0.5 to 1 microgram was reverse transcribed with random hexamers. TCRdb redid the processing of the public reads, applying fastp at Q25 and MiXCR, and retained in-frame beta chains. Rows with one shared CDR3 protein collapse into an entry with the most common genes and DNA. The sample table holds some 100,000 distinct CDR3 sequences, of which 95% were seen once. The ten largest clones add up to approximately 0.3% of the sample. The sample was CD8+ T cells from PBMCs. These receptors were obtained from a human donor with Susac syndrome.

The CDR3 region has the DNA TGCAGTGCTGCGACAGGGCGGTCCTACAATGAGCAGTTCTTC. Translated: CSAATGRSYNEQFF. This chain joins TRBV20-1 and TRBJ2-1; 7 bases are shared with TRBD1. Germline V gives CDR1 DFQATT, CDR2 SNEGSKA (reference sequence). This CDR3 is built from 14 residues. J gave up 1 base and V 5 bases, and 5 bases lay outside the gene matches.

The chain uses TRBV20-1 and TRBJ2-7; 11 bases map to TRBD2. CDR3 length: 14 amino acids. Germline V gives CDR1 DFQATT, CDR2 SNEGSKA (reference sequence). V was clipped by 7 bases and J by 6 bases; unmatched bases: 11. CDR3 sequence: CSVPGLAEGLEQYF. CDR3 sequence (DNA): TGCAGTGTTCCGGGACTAGCGGAGGGGCTCGAGCAGTACTTC.

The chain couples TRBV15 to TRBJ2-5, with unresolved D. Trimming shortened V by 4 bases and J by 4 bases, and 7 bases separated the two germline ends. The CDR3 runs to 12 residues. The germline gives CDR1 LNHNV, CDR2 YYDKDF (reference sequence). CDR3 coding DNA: TGTGCCACCAGCAAATGGACAGAGACCCAGTACTTC. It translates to CATSKWTETQYF. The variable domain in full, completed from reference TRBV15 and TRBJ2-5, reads DAMVIQNPRYQVTQFGKPVTLSCSQTLNHNVMYWYQQKSSQAPKLLFHYYDKDFNNEADTPDNFQSRRPNTSFCFLDIRSPGLGDTAMYLCATSKWTETQYFGPGTRLLVL.

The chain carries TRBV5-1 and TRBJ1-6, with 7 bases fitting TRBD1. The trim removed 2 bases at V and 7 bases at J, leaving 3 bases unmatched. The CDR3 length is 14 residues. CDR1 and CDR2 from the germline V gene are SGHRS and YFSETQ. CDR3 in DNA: TGCGCCAGCAGCTTCGGGACAGTCAATTCACCCCTCCACTTT. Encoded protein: CASSFGTVNSPLHF.

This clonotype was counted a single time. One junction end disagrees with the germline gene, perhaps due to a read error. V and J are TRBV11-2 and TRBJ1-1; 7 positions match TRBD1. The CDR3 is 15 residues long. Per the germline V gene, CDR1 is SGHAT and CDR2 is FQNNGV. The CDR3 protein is CASSPRGGLVTEASF. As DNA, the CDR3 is TGTGCCAGCAGCCCCCGAGGGGGCTTGGTCACTGAAGCTTCCTTT.

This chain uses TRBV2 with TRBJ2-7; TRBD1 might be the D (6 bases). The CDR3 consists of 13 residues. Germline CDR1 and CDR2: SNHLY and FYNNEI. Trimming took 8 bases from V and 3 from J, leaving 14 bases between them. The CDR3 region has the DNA TGTGCCAGCTTGGACAGTCTAGGCTACGAGCAGTACTTC. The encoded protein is CASLDSLGYEQYF.

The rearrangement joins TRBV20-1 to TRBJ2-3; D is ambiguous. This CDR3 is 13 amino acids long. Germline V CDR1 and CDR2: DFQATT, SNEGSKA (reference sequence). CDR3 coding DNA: TGCGGGTTTAGTGACCAGTACACAGATACGCAGTATTTT. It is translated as CGFSDQYTDTQYF.

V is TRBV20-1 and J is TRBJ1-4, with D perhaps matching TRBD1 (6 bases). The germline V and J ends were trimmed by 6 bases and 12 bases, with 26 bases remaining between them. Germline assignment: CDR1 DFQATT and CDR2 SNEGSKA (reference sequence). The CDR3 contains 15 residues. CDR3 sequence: CSANAAGTLVSQLFF. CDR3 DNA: TGCAGTGCAAACGCGGCTGGGACATTGGTCAGTCAACTGTTTTTT.

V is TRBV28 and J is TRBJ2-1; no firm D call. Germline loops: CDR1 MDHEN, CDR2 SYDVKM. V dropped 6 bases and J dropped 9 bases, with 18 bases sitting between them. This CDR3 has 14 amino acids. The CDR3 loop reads CASRDRVSELEQFF. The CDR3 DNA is TGTGCCAGCAGGGATCGGGTGAGCGAGCTTGAGCAGTTCTTC.

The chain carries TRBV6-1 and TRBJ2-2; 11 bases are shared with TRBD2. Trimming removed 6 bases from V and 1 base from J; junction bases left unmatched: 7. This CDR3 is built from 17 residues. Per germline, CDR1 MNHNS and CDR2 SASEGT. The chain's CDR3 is CASSHQLAGGNTGELFF. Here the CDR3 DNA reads TGTGCCAGCAGCCACCAGCTAGCGGGAGGGAACACCGGGGAGCTGTTTTTT.

For the CDR3, the DNA is TGTGCCAGCAGTGAAGGGGCCGGCAAGAGCAATCAGCCCCAGCATTTT. It translates to CASSEGAGKSNQPQHF. The V gene is TRBV2, the J gene TRBJ1-5; D gene uncertain. Germline V gene data show CDR1 as SNHLY and CDR2 as FYNNEI. V gave up 1 base and J gave up 1 base, with 11 bases separating them. The CDR3 length is 16 residues.

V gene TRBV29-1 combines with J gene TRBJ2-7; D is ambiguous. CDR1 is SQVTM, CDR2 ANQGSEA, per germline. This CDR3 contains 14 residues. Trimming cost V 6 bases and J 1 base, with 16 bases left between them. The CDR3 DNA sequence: TGCAGCGTCCTCGAAGCACTGGGGTCCTACGAGCAGTACTTC. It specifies CSVLEALGSYEQYF.

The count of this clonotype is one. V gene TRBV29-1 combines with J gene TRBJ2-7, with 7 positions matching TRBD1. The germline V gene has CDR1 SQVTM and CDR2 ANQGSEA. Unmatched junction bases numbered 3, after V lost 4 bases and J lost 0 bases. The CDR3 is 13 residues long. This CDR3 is CSVVTGNSYEQYF. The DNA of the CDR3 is TGCAGCGTTGTGACAGGGAACTCCTACGAGCAGTACTTC.

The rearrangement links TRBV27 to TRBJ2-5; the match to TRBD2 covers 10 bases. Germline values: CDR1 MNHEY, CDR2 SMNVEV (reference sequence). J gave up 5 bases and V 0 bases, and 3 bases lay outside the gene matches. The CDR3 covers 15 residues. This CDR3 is CASSLSPTSGETQYF. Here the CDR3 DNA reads TGTGCCAGCAGTTTATCTCCGACTAGCGGGGAGACCCAGTACTTC.

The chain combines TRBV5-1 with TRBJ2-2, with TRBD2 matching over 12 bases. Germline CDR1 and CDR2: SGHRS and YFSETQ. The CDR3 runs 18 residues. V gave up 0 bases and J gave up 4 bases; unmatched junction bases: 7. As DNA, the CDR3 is TGCGCCAGCAGCTTGGTACGGTCGACTAGCGGGGGCACCGGGGAGCTGTTTTTT. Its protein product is CASSLVRSTSGGTGELFF.

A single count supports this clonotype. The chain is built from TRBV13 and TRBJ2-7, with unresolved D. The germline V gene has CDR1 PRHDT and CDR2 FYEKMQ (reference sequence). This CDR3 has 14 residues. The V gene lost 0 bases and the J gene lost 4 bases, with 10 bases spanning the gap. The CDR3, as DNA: TGTGCCAGCAGCTTAGGCCTAAGGGCATACGAGCAGTACTTC. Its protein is CASSLGLRAYEQYF.

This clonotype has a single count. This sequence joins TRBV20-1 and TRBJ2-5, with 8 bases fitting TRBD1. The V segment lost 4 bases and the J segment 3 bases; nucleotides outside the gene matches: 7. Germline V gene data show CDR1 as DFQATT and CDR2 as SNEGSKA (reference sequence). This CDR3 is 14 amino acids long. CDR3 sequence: CSATAQQGEETQYF. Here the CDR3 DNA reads TGCAGTGCTACAGCTCAACAGGGGGAAGAGACCCAGTACTTC.

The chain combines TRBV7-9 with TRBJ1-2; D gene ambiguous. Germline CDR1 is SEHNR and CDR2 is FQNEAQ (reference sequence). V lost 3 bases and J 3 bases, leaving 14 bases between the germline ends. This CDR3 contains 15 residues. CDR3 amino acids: CASSLGSGTHYGYTF. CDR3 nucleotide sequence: TGTGCCAGCAGCTTGGGTTCCGGAACGCACTATGGCTACACCTTC.

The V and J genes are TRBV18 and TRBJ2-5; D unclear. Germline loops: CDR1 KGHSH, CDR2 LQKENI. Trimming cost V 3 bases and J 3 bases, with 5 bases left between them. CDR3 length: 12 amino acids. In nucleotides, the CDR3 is TGTGCCAGCTCACCTATCAAAGAGACCCAGTACTTC. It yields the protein CASSPIKETQYF. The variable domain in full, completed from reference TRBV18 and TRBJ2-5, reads NAGVMQNPRHLVRRRGQEARLRCSPMKGHSHVYWYRQLPEEGLKFMVYLQKENIIDESGMPKERFSAEFPKEGPSILRIQQVVRGDSAAYFCASSPIKETQYFGPGTRLLVL.

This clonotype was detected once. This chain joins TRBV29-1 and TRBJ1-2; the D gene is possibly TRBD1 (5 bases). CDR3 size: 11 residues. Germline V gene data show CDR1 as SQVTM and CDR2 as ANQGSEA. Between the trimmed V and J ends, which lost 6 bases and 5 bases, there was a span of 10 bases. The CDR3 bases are TGCAGCGTAGCCGGGGCGTATGGCTACACCTTC. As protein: CSVAGAYGYTF.

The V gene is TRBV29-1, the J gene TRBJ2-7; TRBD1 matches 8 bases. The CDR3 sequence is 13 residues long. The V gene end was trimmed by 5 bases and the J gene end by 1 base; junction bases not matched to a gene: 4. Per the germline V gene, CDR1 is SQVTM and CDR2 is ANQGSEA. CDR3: CSVTGGSSYEQYF. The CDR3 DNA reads TGCAGCGTTACAGGGGGGTCTTCCTACGAGCAGTACTTC.

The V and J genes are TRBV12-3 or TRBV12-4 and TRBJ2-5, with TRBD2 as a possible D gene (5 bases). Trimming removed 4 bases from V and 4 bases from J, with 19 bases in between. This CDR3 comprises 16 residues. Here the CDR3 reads CASSSPPAELGETQYF. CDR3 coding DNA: TGTGCCAGCAGTTCCCCTCCCGCCGAACTAGGAGAGACCCAGTACTTC.

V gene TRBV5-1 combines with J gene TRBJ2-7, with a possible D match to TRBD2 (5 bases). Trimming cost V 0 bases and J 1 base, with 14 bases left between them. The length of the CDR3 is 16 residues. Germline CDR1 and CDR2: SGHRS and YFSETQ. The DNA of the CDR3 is TGCGCCAGCAGCTTGGGTTCGGGAATCCTTTCCTACGAGCAGTACTTC. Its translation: CASSLGSGILSYEQYF.

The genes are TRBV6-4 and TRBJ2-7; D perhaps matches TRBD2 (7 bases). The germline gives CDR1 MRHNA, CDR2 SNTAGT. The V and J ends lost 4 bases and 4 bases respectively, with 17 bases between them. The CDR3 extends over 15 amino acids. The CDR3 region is CASSVESGEGYEQYF. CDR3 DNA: TGTGCCAGCAGTGTAGAATCAGGGGAGGGGTACGAGCAGTACTTC.

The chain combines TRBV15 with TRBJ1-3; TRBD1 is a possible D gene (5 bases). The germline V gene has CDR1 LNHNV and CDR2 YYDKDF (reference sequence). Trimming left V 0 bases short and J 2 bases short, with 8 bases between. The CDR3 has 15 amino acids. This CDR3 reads CATSREGRAGNTIYF. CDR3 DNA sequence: TGTGCCACCAGCAGAGAGGGCAGGGCTGGAAACACCATATATTTT.

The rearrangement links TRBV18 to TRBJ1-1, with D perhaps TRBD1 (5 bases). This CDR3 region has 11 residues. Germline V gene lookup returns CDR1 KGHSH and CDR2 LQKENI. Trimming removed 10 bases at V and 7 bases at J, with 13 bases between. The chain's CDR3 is CATIQGYEAFF. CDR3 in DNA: TGTGCCACCATCCAGGGATATGAAGCTTTCTTT.